One and the same sample provided the 24 T cell receptor beta chains below, sequenced in a study of shared clonotypes between healthy human individuals. CD45RO negativity and positive selection for CCR7 defined naive CD8 cells, a population that excluded terminally differentiated effector memory CD45RA+ cells. The repertoire was sequenced with immunoSEQ multiplex PCR; TCRdb's copy has only in-frame clones and lacks some. This sample has about 2.1 million clones, with roughly 91% found just once. Sequences were obtained from naive CD8+ T cells from PBMCs. These receptors were collected from a man aged 18 to 29 in good health. Some clones in this sample may be carry-over from other donors' samples.

This chain links TRBV9 with TRBJ1-1; TRBD1 is a possible D gene (5 bases). CDR3 size: 14 residues. In germline, CDR1 is SGDLS, CDR2 YYNGEE. With 3 bases removed from V and 3 bases from J, the gap between germline ends came to 12 bases. CDR3 residues: CASSGPGGDTEAFF. The DNA for the CDR3 is TGTGCCAGCAGCGGCCCCGGGGGGGACACTGAAGCTTTCTTT.

The chain is built from TRBV6-6 and TRBJ1-2; the match to TRBD1 covers 9 bases. After removal of 6 bases from V and 6 bases from J, the junction contained 11 bases not matched to a gene. Looked up from germline, CDR1 is MNHNY and CDR2 is SVGAGI (reference sequence). This CDR3 has 15 residues. CDR3 coding DNA: TGTGCCAGCAGCCCCTTGGGGACAGGGAGGGATGGCTACACCTTC. Protein sequence: CASSPLGTGRDGYTF.

The chain recombines TRBV30 with TRBJ2-7; 11 nucleotides agree with TRBD2. V shed 3 bases, J shed 5 bases, and the junction held 6 bases outside the gene matches. Germline V gene sequence: CDR1 GTSNPN, CDR2 SVGIG (reference sequence). The CDR3 extends over 14 amino acids. This chain's CDR3 is CAWSPLAGAHEQYF. The CDR3 bases are TGTGCCTGGAGCCCACTAGCGGGAGCTCACGAGCAGTACTTC.

The chain combines TRBV5-1 with TRBJ2-7, with D perhaps TRBD1 (5 bases). V gave up 3 bases and J gave up 3 bases, with 16 bases separating them. This CDR3 comprises 15 residues. Germline CDR1 and CDR2: SGHRS and YFSETQ. CDR3 nucleotide sequence: TGCGCCAGCAGCTCCACCAGGGCCGTGAACTACGAGCAGTACTTC. Protein product: CASSSTRAVNYEQYF.

The chain joins TRBV28 to TRBJ2-7; 14 bases align to TRBD2. Losses at the gene ends were 5 bases for V and 7 bases for J; bases not matched to a gene: 10. From germline, CDR1 is MDHEN and CDR2 SYDVKM. The CDR3 is 16 residues long. The CDR3 DNA follows: TGTGCCAGCAGTCCAAGACTAGCGGGAGGGCCGTTGGAGCAGTACTTC. Its protein product is CASSPRLAGGPLEQYF.

V gene TRBV6-6 combines with J gene TRBJ1-3; 9 bases line up with TRBD1. The V and J ends lost 4 bases and 0 bases, in that order; junction bases with no gene match: 4. Germline CDR1 reads MNHNY; CDR2 reads SVGAGI (reference sequence). This CDR3 is built from 16 residues. For the CDR3, the DNA is TGTGCCAGCAGTTGGGACAGGGAAGGCTCTGGAAACACCATATATTTT. This sequence encodes CASSWDREGSGNTIYF.

This clone was found once. This chain joins TRBV10-3 and TRBJ1-5; 10 bases fit TRBD1. Trimming at V came to 3 bases and at J to 0 bases, leaving 14 bases not matched to a gene. This CDR3 spans 20 amino acids. Germline lookup yields CDR1 ENHRY and CDR2 SYGVKD. The CDR3 protein is CAISDPGIGQGGISNQPQHF. The CDR3 coding sequence is TGTGCCATCAGTGACCCGGGGATTGGACAGGGGGGGATTAGCAATCAGCCCCAGCATTTT.

The V and J genes are TRBV11-2 and TRBJ2-7, with D perhaps matching TRBD1 or TRBD2 (6 bases each). CDR3 length equals 15 residues. V was shortened by 1 base and J by 5 bases, with 15 bases between the two germline ends. Germline lookup yields CDR1 SGHAT and CDR2 FQNNGV. Here the CDR3 DNA reads TGTGCCAGCAGCTTAGGGTGGGGGGCCTTCCACGAGCAGTACTTC. Translating it yields CASSLGWGAFHEQYF.

This rearrangement joins TRBV4-3 to TRBJ2-7; D not resolved. Trimming took 2 bases from V and 7 from J, leaving 15 bases between them. The CDR3 runs to 14 residues. Germline CDR1 is LGHNA and CDR2 is YSLEER. The chain's CDR3 is CASSQTALQREQYF. The CDR3 DNA is TGCGCCAGCAGCCAAACCGCCCTCCAGAGGGAGCAGTACTTC.

This clone was found once. The gene calls are TRBV9 and TRBJ2-5, with 12 positions matching TRBD2. Germline V CDR1 and CDR2: SGDLS, YYNGEE. The CDR3 covers 16 residues. After removal of 7 bases from V and 0 bases from J, the junction contained 7 bases not matched to a gene. The CDR3 DNA reads as TGTGCCAGCGCGCAAGGACTAGCGGGAAACCAAGAGACCCAGTACTTC. Translation gives CASAQGLAGNQETQYF.

V gene TRBV9 combines with J gene TRBJ1-1; 7 bases align to TRBD1. This CDR3 spans 14 amino acids. The trim removed 1 base at V and 8 bases at J, leaving 8 bases unmatched. Germline loops: CDR1 SGDLS, CDR2 YYNGEE. CDR3 residues: CASSVTGAEREAFF. The CDR3 bases are TGTGCCAGCAGCGTAACAGGGGCTGAGAGGGAAGCTTTCTTT.

This clone was detected a few times. The same CDR3 is also encoded by other DNA sequences in this sample. This chain links TRBV30 with TRBJ1-1; D call uncertain. In germline, CDR1 is GTSNPN, CDR2 SVGIG (reference sequence). CDR3 length: 12 residues. Trimming removed 0 bases from V and 1 base from J, with 3 bases in between. CDR3 bases: TGTGCCTGGAGTGTTTCGAACACTGAAGCTTTCTTT. This codes for CAWSVSNTEAFF.

In its sample, this clone was seen once. The CDR3 here is CASSQLAGLETQYF. In DNA form, the CDR3 reads TGTGCCAGCAGTCAACTAGCGGGACTTGAGACCCAGTACTTC. The rearrangement uses TRBV6-5 and TRBJ2-5, with 10 bases aligning to TRBD2. Germline V gives CDR1 MNHEY, CDR2 SVGAGI. Trimming removed 5 bases from V and 5 bases from J; junction bases left unmatched: 5. The CDR3 is 14 amino acids.

The chain has TRBV4-2 and TRBJ1-2; TRBD1 aligns across 10 bases. V dropped 4 bases and J dropped 3; count of bases not matched to a gene: 11. The CDR3 consists of 17 residues. Germline values: CDR1 LGHNA, CDR2 YNFKEQ. CDR3: CASSPRDRGVVDYGYTF. The CDR3 nucleotides read TGTGCCAGCAGCCCCCGGGACAGGGGCGTTGTGGACTATGGCTACACCTTC.

The rearrangement links TRBV19 to TRBJ2-2; TRBD1 is a possible D gene (5 bases). Trimming left V 8 bases short and J 1 base short, with 14 bases between. The CDR3 extends over 15 amino acids. Germline V CDR1 and CDR2: LNHDA, SQIVND (reference sequence). This chain's CDR3 is CASSPSRVNTGELFF. The CDR3 coding sequence is TGTGCCAGTTCCCCCAGCAGGGTGAACACCGGGGAGCTGTTTTTT.

The chain carries TRBV6-4 and TRBJ1-4; unclear D gene. Germline CDR1 is MRHNA and CDR2 is SNTAGT. The V end was cut by 3 bases, the J end by 2 bases, with 10 bases between. The CDR3 length is 15 residues. The CDR3 region has the DNA TGTGCCAGCAGTGATCTCGGGGTGACTAATGAAAAACTGTTTTTT. Its translation is CASSDLGVTNEKLFF.

The chain combines TRBV4-3 with TRBJ2-7; 16 positions match TRBD2. Germline CDR1 and CDR2: LGHNA and YSLEER. This CDR3 has 17 residues. The J segment lost 7 bases and the V segment lost 3 bases, leaving 9 bases of the junction unmatched. CDR3 in amino acids: CASSHSGTSGRAYEQYF. DNA of the CDR3: TGCGCCAGCAGCCATTCCGGGACTAGCGGGAGGGCGTATGAGCAGTACTTC.

This rearrangement joins TRBV15 to TRBJ2-1; the match to TRBD2 covers 7 bases. This CDR3 has 15 amino acids. Per germline, CDR1 LNHNV and CDR2 YYDKDF (reference sequence). The V and J ends lost 6 bases and 0 bases, in that order; junction bases with no gene match: 5. As DNA, the CDR3 is TGTGCCACCAGGAGCGGGGCAAGCTCCTACAATGAGCAGTTCTTC. This encodes CATRSGASSYNEQFF.

CDR3 in DNA: TGTGCCAGCAGGGATGAAAAACTGTTTTTT. Translating gives CASRDEKLFF. The rearrangement uses TRBV7-6 and TRBJ1-4; unclear D gene. Deletions cut 6 bases from V and 6 bases from J, with 2 bases between. Germline CDR1 SGHVS, CDR2 FNYEAQ. This CDR3 has 10 residues.

J is TRBJ1-5 and V is TRBV7-8; D gene uncertain. There are 18 residues in the CDR3. V lost 5 bases and J 7 bases, leaving 27 bases between the germline ends. Germline loops: CDR1 SGHVS, CDR2 FQNEAQ. As DNA, the CDR3 is TGTGCCAGCAGCCCCATCCTGCCGGGCGAGGGCATGGTGCAGCCCCAGCATTTT. It codes for CASSPILPGEGMVQPQHF.

This chain uses TRBV6-1 with TRBJ1-1; tentatively, D is TRBD1 (5 bases). The CDR3 is 13 residues long. The germline gives CDR1 MNHNS, CDR2 SASEGT. Trimming shortened V by 8 bases and J by 0 bases, and 10 bases separated the two germline ends. This chain's CDR3 is CASPGRMNTEAFF. The CDR3 DNA reads TGTGCCAGCCCGGGACGGATGAACACTGAAGCTTTCTTT.

The chain combines TRBV29-1 with TRBJ2-1, with 8 bases matching TRBD2. The CDR3 extends over 15 amino acids. The J segment lost 1 base and the V segment lost 6 bases, leaving 8 bases of the junction unmatched. Germline V CDR1 and CDR2: SQVTM, ANQGSEA. CDR3 protein: CSVRLATHSYNEQFF. CDR3 bases: TGCAGCGTCAGACTAGCGACCCATTCCTACAATGAGCAGTTCTTC.

The rearrangement links TRBV6-5 to TRBJ2-7; the D gene is possibly TRBD1 (6 bases). This CDR3 comprises 13 residues. V lost 7 bases, J lost 6 bases, and 16 bases lay in between. Germline assignment: CDR1 MNHEY and CDR2 SVGAGI. The CDR3 reads CASKPGEASEQYF. The CDR3 coding sequence is TGTGCCAGCAAGCCAGGGGAAGCGTCCGAGCAGTACTTC.

The chain has TRBV6-1 and TRBJ1-1; D perhaps matches TRBD1 (5 bases). CDR3 length equals 15 residues. The V gene's germline CDR1 is MNHNS and CDR2 SASEGT. V dropped 6 bases and J dropped 1 base, with 15 bases sitting between them. The CDR3 coding sequence is TGTGCCAGCAGAGCACCGGGGCCGGAGAACACTGAAGCTTTCTTT. Residues: CASRAPGPENTEAFF.